This TCR beta chain was recorded in a study of Graves' ophthalmopathy and Graves' hyperthyroidism listed by TCRdb under 2018. Study-wide context: A patient counted as having stable hyperthyroidism if there was no progression to ophthalmopathy within 18 months of follow-up. The independent validation cohort included some 19 hyperthyroidism patients plus 17 patients who later progressed from hyperthyroidism to ophthalmopathy. A discovery set of 95 to 100 patients (approximately 45 ophthalmopathy, fewer than 60 stable hyperthyroidism) was enrolled to explore V-J signatures distinguishing ophthalmopathy from hyperthyroidism. In total, some 130 blood samples were TCR-sequenced: around 42 ophthalmopathy, around 75 hyperthyroidism and around 17 hyperthyroidism-to-ophthalmopathy patients. TCR beta repertoire signatures were used to distinguish Graves' ophthalmopathy from Graves' hyperthyroidism and to predict progression to ophthalmopathy. In five or six hyperthyroidism patients, T-cell repertoires of thyroid tissue and blood were compared. Following sample collection, hyperthyroidism patients were given methimazole at a starting dose of 30 mg daily, and ophthalmopathy patients were given high-dose intravenous methylprednisolone.

TCR beta CDR3 regions were amplified from RNA transcripts for repertoire sequencing. The first round of RT-PCR was done with HTBI primers and the Qiagen OneStep RT-PCR kit, and was followed by a second round of multiplex PCR, then size selection and purification. Libraries were sequenced on an Illumina HiSeq2000 using paired-end 100 bp reads. Per the authors' processing: Reads were processed with SOAPnuke, discarding reads with adapters, uncalled bases, mean Phred below 15, or no exact constant-primer or identifier match. COPE v1.2.5 was used to merge high-quality paired reads. Unique nucleotide sequences were defined as clonotypes and aligned to IMGT TRB V, D and J references using MiTCR v1.1. Analysis was restricted to V-J combinations with a frequency above 0.0001, which covered about 99% of repertoires. For each V-J combination, a TCR clonal expansion and chaos score was defined as F50 clonal expansion divided by the chaos observed in the TCRdist matrix. Welch's t-statistics and random forest were used to narrow the features down to roughly twelve V-J combinations, which were then fed into a naive Bayes classifier. The Morisita-Horn index was used to measure how similar the thyroid and blood repertoires were. TCRdb trimmed the raw reads at Q25, called clones with MiXCR and kept productive beta chains. Rows are combined by CDR3 protein, so each entry shows the most common genes and DNA. TCRdb, not the original authors, processed these V and J calls. In this sample the table shows roughly 1.1 million distinct CDR3 sequences, 36% of which occur a single time. The ten largest clones take up 11% of the sample.

The germline V gene sets CDR1 to SGDLS and CDR2 to YYNGEE. Inclusive of the bounding cysteine and phenylalanine, the CDR3 is 16 residues long. The CDR3 DNA has 48 bases and is translated from base 1. V lost 6 bases and J lost 0 bases; the stretch between them is 15 bases long. The hyperthyroidism patients were 18 to 65 years old and newly diagnosed, with a disease duration of less than 2 months. Patients with other autoimmune diseases, uncontrolled infections, pregnancy or lactation were excluded from the study. Clinical symptoms, serum thyroxine, TRAb, thyroid ultrasound and orbital computed tomography were used for diagnosis. Trizol reagent was used to extract the total RNA, and its quality was then checked on an Agilent 2100 Bioanalyzer. On this clonotype itself: The antigen it binds to is not known. Within one base of it there is no much larger clone, and no base qualities were kept.

General findings and caveats noted by the study authors: Sample size was not predetermined statistically, and investigators were not blinded to group allocation. In validation, the model predicted ophthalmopathy progression with about 71% sensitivity and approximately 75% specificity; approximately 12 predicted patients were CT-confirmed with GO in a median of around 6 months. Ophthalmopathy was separated from stable hyperthyroidism by the 13-signature model with about 88% sensitivity and about 81% specificity in cross-validation and with 80%/75% in the test set. Most expanded thyroid clonotypes with a frequency above 0.001 also appeared in blood, which suggests that blood repertoires may reflect the immune response in the thyroid.

Sequenced input: peripheral blood or thyroid tissue (not recorded which). This TCR came from an adult man with Graves' hyperthyroidism. Recombination linked TRBV9 to TRBJ2-2; no D gene is confidently identified. The bases read TGTGCCAGCACCCAAAGAAGCGTCTCGAACACCGGGGAGCTGTTTTTT. It translates to CASTQRSVSNTGELFF.